These 11 T cell receptor beta chains were all obtained from the same sample, sequenced in a study of blood T cell repertoires in COVID-19. Profiled with immunoSEQ multiplex PCR; TCRdb holds only in-frame clones, not every one. The data hold about 28,000 clones, with approximately 90% observed a single time. Sequenced sample: peripheral blood. The source of these receptors is a man between 60 and 75 years old with active COVID-19.

The CDR3 protein is CASSWSGQGSYEQYF. As DNA, the CDR3 is TGTGCCAGCAGTTGGAGTGGACAGGGTTCCTACGAGCAGTACTTC. J is TRBJ2-7 and V is TRBV6-5; 8 positions agree with TRBD1. Trimming at V came to 4 bases and at J to 1 base, leaving 6 bases not matched to a gene. The CDR3 totals 15 residues. From germline, CDR1 is MNHEY and CDR2 SVGAGI.

With respect to this clone: At one end, the junction sequence differs from germline, possibly due to a read error. V and J are TRBV6-1 and TRBJ2-1, with a possible D match to TRBD2 (6 bases). CDR1 MNHNS and CDR2 SASEGT come from the germline V gene. There are 13 residues in the CDR3. The CDR3 loop is CASSEDLASHKIF. DNA of the CDR3: TGTGCCAGCAGTGAGGACCTAGCGTCCCACAAGATCTTC.

Remarks on this clone: Its ends do not fully match the called genes, so a read error is possible. The chain couples TRBV7-3 to TRBJ1-2; D is possibly TRBD1 (6 bases). The CDR3 contains 15 residues. Per germline, CDR1 SGHTA and CDR2 FQGTGA. The CDR3 here is CASSLNPTNQGGYTF. The DNA of the CDR3 is TGTGCCAGCAGTTTAAACCCGACTAACCAGGGGGGCTACACCTTC.

V gene TRBV7-8 combines with J gene TRBJ2-1; 8 bases are a match to TRBD2. CDR1 and CDR2 from the germline V gene are SGHVS and FQNEAQ. The CDR3 is 16 residues long. Trimming removed 1 base from V and 5 bases from J; junction bases left unmatched: 7. The CDR3 coding sequence is TGTGCCAGCAGCTTAGTAGGCGGGGGGTATAACAATGAGCAGTTCTTC. Translating gives CASSLVGGGYNNEQFF.

This clone has just one count. The J gene is TRBJ1-6, the V gene TRBV9, with D hard to call. This CDR3 comprises 18 residues. V was cut by 0 bases and J by 5 bases, with 18 bases left in between. Germline assignment: CDR1 SGDLS and CDR2 YYNGEE. As DNA, the CDR3 is TGTGCCAGCAGCGTAGAATCCTTCGGCGGAGGGAATAATTCACCCCTCCACTTT. Translation: CASSVESFGGGNNSPLHF.

The V gene is TRBV4-1, the J gene TRBJ2-1; no clear D. This CDR3 has 13 amino acids. Trimming pared 8 bases from V and 5 bases from J, leaving 13 bases between. The germline CDR1 and CDR2 sequences are MGHRA and YSYEKL. CDR3 bases: TGCGCCAGCTCGTCAGGCGCTAACAATGAGCAGTTCTTC. Protein sequence: CASSSGANNEQFF.

This clone was recorded only once. The rearrangement links TRBV5-1 to TRBJ2-2; 10 bases map to TRBD1. In germline, CDR1 is SGHRS, CDR2 YFSETQ. The CDR3 has 17 residues. Trimming took 4 bases from V and 2 from J; bases not matched to a gene: 8. The CDR3 DNA is TGCGCCAGCAGCCAAAAGAAGACAGGGGGCAACACCGGGGAGCTGTTTTTT. Protein sequence: CASSQKKTGGNTGELFF.

The gene calls are TRBV6-4 and TRBJ2-3; tentative D call: TRBD2 (6 bases). The CDR3 is 14 amino acids. Trimming left V 6 bases short and J 0 bases short, with 10 bases between. Germline CDR1 MRHNA, CDR2 SNTAGT. This CDR3 reads CASSRDWSTDTQYF. In nucleotides, the CDR3 is TGTGCCAGCAGCCGGGACTGGAGCACAGATACGCAGTATTTT.

This clone has just one count. The chain couples TRBV7-6 to TRBJ2-2, with D possibly matching TRBD1 (5 bases). The germline CDR1 and CDR2 sequences are SGHVS and FNYEAQ. The CDR3 runs to 14 residues. Trimming removed 5 bases from V and 6 bases from J, with 13 bases in between. The CDR3 reads CASSPRQGSGELFF. CDR3 sequence (DNA): TGTGCCAGCAGCCCCCGTCAGGGTTCCGGGGAGCTGTTTTTT.

The gene calls are TRBV2 and TRBJ1-1; D call uncertain. In germline, CDR1 is SNHLY, CDR2 FYNNEI. This CDR3 spans 11 amino acids. V was cut by 6 bases and J by 7 bases, with 9 bases left in between. CDR3 residues: CASSYSIEAFF. The CDR3 DNA is TGTGCCAGCAGCTATAGTATTGAAGCTTTCTTT.

The CDR3 region is CASSLGQGPSPLHF. Written as DNA, the CDR3 is TGTGCCAGCAGCTTGGGACAGGGGCCTAGCCCCCTCCACTTT. This chain joins TRBV5-6 and TRBJ1-6; TRBD1 aligns across 8 bases. V shed 0 bases and J 13 bases; nucleotides not matched to a gene: 6. CDR3 length equals 14 residues. Germline loops: CDR1 SGHDT, CDR2 YYEEEE.